This T cell receptor (beta chain) was identified in a study of blood T cells in healthy people across ages. With regard to this clonotype: Antigen specificity is unknown.

A second PCR of roughly 7 to 11 cycles used a sample-barcoded 5' primer and a J-beta primer mix. Every cDNA molecule bore a tag from a template-switch adaptor containing 12 random nucleotides. TCRdb reprocessed the 5' RACE reads via MiXCR and lists one record per CDR3 protein. Seen here are around 1.5 million distinct CDR3 sequences, 34% observed once, and the top ten hold over 9%. Study outcomes and limitations: Older age went with lower TCR beta diversity per million T cells, in a roughly linear way. Unsorted PBMC input precluded a conclusive naive versus antigen-experienced comparison.

The sequenced sample consisted of blood. The origin of this receptor is a woman aged 25 to 39 in good health.

The CDR3 sequence: CSARGRTGTATYNEQFF. In DNA form, the CDR3 reads TGCAGTGCTAGAGGTCGCACCGGGACAGCTACCTACAATGAGCAGTTCTTC. The rearrangement joins TRBV20-1 to TRBJ2-1; 7 positions agree with TRBD1. The germline CDR1 and CDR2 sequences are DFQATT and SNEGSKA (reference sequence). V was pared by 1 base and J by 2 bases, with 11 bases of the junction left unmatched. CDR3 length equals 17 residues.